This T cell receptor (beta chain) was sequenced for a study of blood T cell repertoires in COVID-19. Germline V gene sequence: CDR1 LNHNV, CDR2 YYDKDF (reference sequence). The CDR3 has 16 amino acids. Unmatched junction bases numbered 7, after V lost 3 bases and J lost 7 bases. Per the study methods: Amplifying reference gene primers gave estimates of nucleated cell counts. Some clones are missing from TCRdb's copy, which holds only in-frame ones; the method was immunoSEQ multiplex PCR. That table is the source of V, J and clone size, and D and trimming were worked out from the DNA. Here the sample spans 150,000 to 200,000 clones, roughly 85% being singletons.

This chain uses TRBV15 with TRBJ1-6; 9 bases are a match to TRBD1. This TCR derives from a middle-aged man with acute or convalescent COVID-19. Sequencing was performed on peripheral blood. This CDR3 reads CATSSTYGTGNSPLHF. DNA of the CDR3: TGTGCCACCAGCAGTACCTACGGGACAGGGAATTCACCCCTCCACTTT.